This T cell receptor (beta chain) was found in a study of blood T cells in healthy people across ages. Study findings and constraints: The study could not conclusively compare naive and antigen-experienced cells, given its unsorted PBMCs.

The ends were cut back, 5 bases at V and 3 bases at J, with 13 bases in the middle. This CDR3 region has 13 residues. The germline V gene encodes CDR1 SQVTM and CDR2 ANQGSEA. A J-beta primer mix and a sample-barcoded 5' primer were used in a second PCR of about 6 to 12 cycles. TCRdb called the 5' RACE reads again in MiXCR, with one record for every CDR3 protein. The data hold under 1,100,000 distinct CDR3 sequences, with under 30% observed a single time. This clonotype appeared a few times. The antigen remains unidentified. Per sample, no less than 5.5 micrograms of total RNA were extracted. The sample also formed part of further work on T cells of mothers and their children. That publication notes: Mothers gave over 9.5 million TCR beta CDR3 reads each, and children roughly 3.3 million each. The authors detected no persistent microchimeric T cell clones.

Sequencing was performed on blood. This sequence joins TRBV29-1 and TRBJ1-1, with D possibly TRBD1 on 5 matching bases. This receptor was obtained from a girl aged 2-10 years in good health. The DNA for the CDR3 is TGCAGCGTTAACCAGGGTAGCTACACTGAAGCTTTCTTT. This sequence encodes CSVNQGSYTEAFF.